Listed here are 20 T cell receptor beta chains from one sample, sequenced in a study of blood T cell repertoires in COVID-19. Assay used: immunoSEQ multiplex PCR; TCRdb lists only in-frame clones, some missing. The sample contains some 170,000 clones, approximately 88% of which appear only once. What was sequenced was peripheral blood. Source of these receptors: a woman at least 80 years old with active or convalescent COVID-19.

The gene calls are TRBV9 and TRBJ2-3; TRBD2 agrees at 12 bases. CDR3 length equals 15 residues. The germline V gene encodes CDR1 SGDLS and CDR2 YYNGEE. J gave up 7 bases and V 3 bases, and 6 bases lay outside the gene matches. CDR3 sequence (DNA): TGTGCCAGCAGCGACCTAGCGGGGGGGCCTCATACGCAGTATTTT. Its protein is CASSDLAGGPHTQYF.

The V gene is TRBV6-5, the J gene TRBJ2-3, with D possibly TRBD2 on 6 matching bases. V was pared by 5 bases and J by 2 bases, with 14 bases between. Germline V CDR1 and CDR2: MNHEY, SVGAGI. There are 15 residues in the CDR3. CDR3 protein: CASSLPTSTTDTQYF. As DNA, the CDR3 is TGTGCCAGCAGTCTTCCCACTAGCACCACAGATACGCAGTATTTT.

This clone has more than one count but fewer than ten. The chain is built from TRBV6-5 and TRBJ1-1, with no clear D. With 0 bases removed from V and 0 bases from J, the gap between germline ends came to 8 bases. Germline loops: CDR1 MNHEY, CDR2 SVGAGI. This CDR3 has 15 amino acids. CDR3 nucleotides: TGTGCCAGCAGTTACTCGGGAGGGATGAACACTGAAGCTTTCTTT. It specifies CASSYSGGMNTEAFF.

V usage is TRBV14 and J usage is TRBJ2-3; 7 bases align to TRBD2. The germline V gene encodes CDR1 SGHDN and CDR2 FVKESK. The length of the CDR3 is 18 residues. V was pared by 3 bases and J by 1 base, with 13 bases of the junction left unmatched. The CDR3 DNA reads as TGTGCCAGCAGCCACTCTTGGGGAGGGTTTCTACGCACAGATACGCAGTATTTT. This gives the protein CASSHSWGGFLRTDTQYF. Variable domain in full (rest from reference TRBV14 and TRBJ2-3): EAGVTQFPSHSVIEKGQTVTLRCDPISGHDNLYWYRRVMGKEIKFLLHFVKESKQDESGMPNNRFLAERTGGTYSTLKVQPAELEDSGVYFCASSHSWGGFLRTDTQYFGPGTRLTVL.

The CDR3 DNA follows: TGTGCCAGCAGCTCAACCGGGACAGGGGGCTCCTATGGCTACACCTTC. It translates to CASSSTGTGGSYGYTF. The chain carries TRBV9 and TRBJ1-2; TRBD1 aligns across 12 bases. The CDR3 totals 16 residues. The trim removed 4 bases at V and 4 bases at J, leaving 8 bases unmatched. CDR1 and CDR2 (germline): SGDLS, YYNGEE.

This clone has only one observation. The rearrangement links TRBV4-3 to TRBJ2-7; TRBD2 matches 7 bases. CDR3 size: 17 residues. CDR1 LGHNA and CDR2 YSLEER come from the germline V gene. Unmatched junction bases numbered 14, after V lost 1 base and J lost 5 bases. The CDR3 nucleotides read TGCGCCAGCAGCCAAGGTTGGGGAGGGATTGTGGGGAACGAGCAGTACTTC. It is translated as CASSQGWGGIVGNEQYF.

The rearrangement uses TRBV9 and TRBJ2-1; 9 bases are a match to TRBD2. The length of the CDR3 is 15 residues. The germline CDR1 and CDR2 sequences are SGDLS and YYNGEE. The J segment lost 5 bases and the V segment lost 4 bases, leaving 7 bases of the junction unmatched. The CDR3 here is CASSTRTSADNEQFF. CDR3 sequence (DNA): TGTGCCAGCAGCACCCGGACTAGCGCCGACAATGAGCAGTTCTTC. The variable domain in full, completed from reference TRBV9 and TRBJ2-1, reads DSGVTQTPKHLITATGQRVTLRCSPRSGDLSVYWYQQSLDQGLQFLIQYYNGEERAKGNILERFSAQQFPDLHSELNLSSLELGDSALYFCASSTRTSADNEQFFGPGTRLTVL.

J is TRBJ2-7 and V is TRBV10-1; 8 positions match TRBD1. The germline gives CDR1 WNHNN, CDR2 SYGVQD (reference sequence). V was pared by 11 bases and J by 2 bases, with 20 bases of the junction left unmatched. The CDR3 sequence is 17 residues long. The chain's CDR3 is CAGRARDRTLFPYEQYF. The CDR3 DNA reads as TGCGCCGGCCGAGCTCGGGACAGGACCTTGTTTCCCTACGAGCAGTACTTC.

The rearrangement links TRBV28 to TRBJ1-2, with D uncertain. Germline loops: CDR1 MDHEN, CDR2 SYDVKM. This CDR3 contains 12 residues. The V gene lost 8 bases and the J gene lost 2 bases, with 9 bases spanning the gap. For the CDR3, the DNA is TGTGCCAGCCGAGCGGGGAACTATGGCTACACCTTC. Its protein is CASRAGNYGYTF.

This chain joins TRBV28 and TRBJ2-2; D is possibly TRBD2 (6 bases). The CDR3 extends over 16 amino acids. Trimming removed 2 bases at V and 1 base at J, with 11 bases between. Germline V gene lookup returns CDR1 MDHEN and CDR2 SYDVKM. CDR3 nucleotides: TGTGCCAGCAGTTTACGGGACTGGTGGAACACCGGGGAGCTGTTTTTT. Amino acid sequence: CASSLRDWWNTGELFF. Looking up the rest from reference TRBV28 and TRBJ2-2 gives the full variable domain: DVKVTQSSRYLVKRTGEKVFLECVQDMDHENMFWYRQDPGLGLRLIYFSYDVKMKEKGDIPEGYSVSREKKERFSLILESASTNQTSMYLCASSLRDWWNTGELFFGEGSRLTVL.

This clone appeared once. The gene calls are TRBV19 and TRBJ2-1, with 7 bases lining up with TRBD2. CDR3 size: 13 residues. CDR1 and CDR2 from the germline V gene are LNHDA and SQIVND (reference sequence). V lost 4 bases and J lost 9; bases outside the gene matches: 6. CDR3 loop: CASSTTSETEQFF. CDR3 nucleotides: TGTGCCAGTAGTACCACTAGCGAGACTGAGCAGTTCTTC. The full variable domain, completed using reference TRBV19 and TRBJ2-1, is DGGITQSPKYLFRKEGQNVTLSCEQNLNHDAMYWYRQDPGQGLRLIYYSQIVNDFQKGDIAEGYSVSREKKESFPLTVTSAQKNPTAFYLCASSTTSETEQFFGPGTRLTVL.

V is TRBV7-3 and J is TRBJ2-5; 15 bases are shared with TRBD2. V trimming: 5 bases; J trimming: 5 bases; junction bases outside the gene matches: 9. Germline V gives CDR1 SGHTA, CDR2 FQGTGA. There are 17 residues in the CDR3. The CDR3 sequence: CASSRRGTSGGSETQYF. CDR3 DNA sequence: TGTGCCAGCAGCCGAAGAGGGACTAGCGGGGGGAGCGAGACCCAGTACTTC.

The CDR3 sequence: CATSDLPKPGYTF. CDR3 DNA sequence: TGTGCCACCAGTGATTTGCCTAAACCAGGCTACACCTTC. The chain recombines TRBV24-1 with TRBJ1-2, with no clear D. The CDR3 length is 13 residues. Deletions cut 0 bases from V and 8 bases from J, with 9 bases between. Germline CDR1 reads KGHDR; CDR2 reads SFDVKD.

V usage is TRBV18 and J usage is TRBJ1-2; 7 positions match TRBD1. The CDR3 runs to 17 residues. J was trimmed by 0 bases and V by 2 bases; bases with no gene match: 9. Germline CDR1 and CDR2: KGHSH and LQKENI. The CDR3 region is CASSPSAGGSANYGYTF. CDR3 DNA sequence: TGTGCCAGCTCACCATCGGCAGGGGGATCTGCTAACTATGGCTACACCTTC. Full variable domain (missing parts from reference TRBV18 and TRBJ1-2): NAGVMQNPRHLVRRRGQEARLRCSPMKGHSHVYWYRQLPEEGLKFMVYLQKENIIDESGMPKERFSAEFPKEGPSILRIQQVVRGDSAAYFCASSPSAGGSANYGYTFGSGTRLTVV.

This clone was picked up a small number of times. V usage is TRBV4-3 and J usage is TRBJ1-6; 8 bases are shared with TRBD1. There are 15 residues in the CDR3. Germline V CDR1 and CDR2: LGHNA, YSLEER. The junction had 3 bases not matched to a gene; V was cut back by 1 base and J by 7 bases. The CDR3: CASSQGTGRNSPLHF. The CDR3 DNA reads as TGCGCCAGCAGCCAAGGGACAGGGAGGAATTCACCCCTCCACTTT.

The CDR3 protein is CASSRQAGLTDTQYF. The CDR3 DNA follows: TGCGCCAGCAGCCGTCAAGCGGGCCTCACAGATACGCAGTATTTT. The V call is TRBV4-3, the J call TRBJ2-3; tentative D call: TRBD2 (6 bases). Germline CDR1 reads LGHNA; CDR2 reads YSLEER. V was pared by 4 bases and J by 2 bases, with 13 bases between. The CDR3 has 15 amino acids.

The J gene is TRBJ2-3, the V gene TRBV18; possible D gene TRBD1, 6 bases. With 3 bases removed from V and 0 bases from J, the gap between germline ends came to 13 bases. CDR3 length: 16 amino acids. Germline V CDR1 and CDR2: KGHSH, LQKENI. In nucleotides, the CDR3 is TGTGCCAGCTCACCCTTCACAGGGACGAGCACAGATACGCAGTATTTT. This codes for CASSPFTGTSTDTQYF. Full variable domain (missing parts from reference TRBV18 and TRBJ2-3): NAGVMQNPRHLVRRRGQEARLRCSPMKGHSHVYWYRQLPEEGLKFMVYLQKENIIDESGMPKERFSAEFPKEGPSILRIQQVVRGDSAAYFCASSPFTGTSTDTQYFGPGTRLTVL.

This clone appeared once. In DNA, the CDR3 is TGTGCCAGCAGCGTAGGGAGCCCGGGGATCTATGGCTACACCTTC. Its translation: CASSVGSPGIYGYTF. The V call is TRBV9, the J call TRBJ1-2; no definite D call. This CDR3 contains 15 residues. Germline-derived CDR1 and CDR2 are SGDLS and YYNGEE. The V and J ends lost 0 bases and 4 bases respectively, with 13 bases between them.

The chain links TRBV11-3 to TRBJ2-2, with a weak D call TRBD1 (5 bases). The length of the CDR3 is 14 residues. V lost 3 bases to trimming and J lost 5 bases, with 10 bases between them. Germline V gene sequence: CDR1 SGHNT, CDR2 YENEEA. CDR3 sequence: CASSLGPRTGELFF. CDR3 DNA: TGTGCCAGCAGCTTGGGGCCAAGGACCGGGGAGCTGTTTTTT.

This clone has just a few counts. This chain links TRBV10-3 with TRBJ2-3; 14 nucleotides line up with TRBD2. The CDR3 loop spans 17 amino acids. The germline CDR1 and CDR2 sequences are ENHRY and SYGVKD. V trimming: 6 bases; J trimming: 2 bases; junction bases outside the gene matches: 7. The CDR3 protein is CAIRPGLAGGTTDTQYF. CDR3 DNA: TGTGCCATCAGACCAGGACTAGCGGGGGGAACCACAGATACGCAGTATTTT.